This T cell receptor (beta chain) was sequenced during a study of cytomegalovirus exposure and HLA in healthy donors. For the study at large: As an earlier analysis found, about 179 million T cells yielded approximately 110 million unique TCR beta sequences.

General study points: Clonal expansion, a later analysis showed, was greater in HLA-associated TCR beta chains than in equally common others.

It was with 60 Vbeta and 13 Jbeta primers that the PCR ran. Libraries were prepared by immunoSEQ multiplex PCR; TCRdb keeps only in-frame clonotypes and omits some of them. Seen here are more than 100,000 clones, just under 80% observed once, and the top ten hold 1.5%. On this clone itself: Antigen unknown.

Trimming removed 6 bases at V and 4 bases at J, with 15 bases between. The CDR3 has 14 residues. Germline lookup yields CDR1 SNHLY and CDR2 FYNNEI. Sequences were obtained from PBMCs. V and J are TRBV2 and TRBJ1-1; D is perhaps TRBD1 (5 bases). This clonotype was obtained from a woman younger than 35 in good health and CMV-seronegative. The CDR3 DNA follows: TGTGCCAGCAGCCTCGGGGGGTACTCCACTGAAGCTTTCTTT. It yields the protein CASSLGGYSTEAFF.